These 25 T cell receptor beta chains were all obtained from the same sample, sequenced in a study of cytomegalovirus exposure and HLA in healthy donors. PCR used 60 Vbeta primers and 13 Jbeta primers. The method was immunoSEQ multiplex PCR; TCRdb's version includes in-frame clones alone and lacks a portion of them. Among 110,000 to 150,000 clones listed, more than 60% were seen once. The specimen was PBMCs. The receptors shown here come from a female donor in good health and CMV-seronegative.

The genes are TRBV6-4 and TRBJ1-2; TRBD1 agrees at 8 bases. J lost 8 bases, V lost 9 bases, and 8 bases had no gene match. The CDR3 runs 12 residues. Germline-derived CDR1 and CDR2 are MRHNA and SNTAGT. Here the CDR3 DNA reads TGTGCCAGAGGAGGGACAGGACGGGGCTACACCTTC. Protein product: CARGGTGRGYTF.

This clone was observed a few times. This rearrangement joins TRBV13 to TRBJ1-1, with 9 bases matching TRBD1. The CDR3 runs 14 residues. V gave up 4 bases and J gave up 4 bases; unmatched junction bases: 4. The germline V gene encodes CDR1 PRHDT and CDR2 FYEKMQ (reference sequence). The CDR3 is CASSSDRGRTEAFF. CDR3 nucleotides: TGTGCCAGCAGCTCGGACAGGGGACGCACTGAAGCTTTCTTT.

This clone was picked up a small number of times. In DNA, the CDR3 is TGTGCCAGCAGTTACGGTGAGGGCATGAACACTGAAGCTTTCTTT. Amino acid sequence: CASSYGEGMNTEAFF. The chain combines TRBV6-4 with TRBJ1-1; D call uncertain. From germline, CDR1 is MRHNA and CDR2 SNTAGT. The CDR3 sequence is 15 residues long. V gave up 5 bases and J gave up 0 bases, with 13 bases separating them.

The chain combines TRBV4-1 with TRBJ1-1; D gene ambiguous. V gave up 1 base and J gave up 2 bases, with 8 bases separating them. Germline V lookup: CDR1 MGHRA, CDR2 YSYEKL. The CDR3 contains 14 residues. The CDR3 sequence: CASSQGTVNTEAFF. The CDR3, as DNA: TGCGCCAGCAGCCAAGGCACAGTTAACACTGAAGCTTTCTTT.

The chain links TRBV10-1 to TRBJ1-1; weak D call: TRBD1 (6 bases). CDR1 is WNHNN, CDR2 SYGVQD, per germline (reference sequence). CDR3 length equals 13 residues. Trimming took off 4 bases at V and 0 bases at J, with 6 bases between the two ends. The CDR3: CASSGDMNTEAFF. In nucleotides, the CDR3 is TGCGCCAGCAGTGGGGACATGAACACTGAAGCTTTCTTT.

The chain links TRBV28 to TRBJ2-3, with 8 bases that match TRBD1. The CDR3 length is 15 residues. The ends lost 6 bases at V and 5 bases at J; junction bases unmatched: 10. Germline CDR1 reads MDHEN; CDR2 reads SYDVKM. CDR3 loop: CASSQERTGIDTQYF. DNA of the CDR3: TGTGCCAGCAGCCAAGAGAGGACAGGGATAGATACGCAGTATTTT.

This chain uses TRBV27 with TRBJ1-1; maybe TRBD1 (6 bases). CDR1 is MNHEY, CDR2 SMNVEV, per germline (reference sequence). V shed 8 bases and J shed 0 bases, with 10 bases lying between them. The CDR3 is 13 amino acids. For the CDR3, the DNA is TGTGCCAGCGAAGACAGGCTGAACACTGAAGCTTTCTTT. This sequence encodes CASEDRLNTEAFF.

V gene TRBV6-1 combines with J gene TRBJ2-3; 12 bases are shared with TRBD1. This CDR3 is 15 amino acids long. In germline, CDR1 is MNHNS, CDR2 SASEGT. Trimming at V came to 6 bases and at J to 6 bases, leaving 7 bases not matched to a gene. In DNA form, the CDR3 reads TGTGCCAGCAGCAAAGGGACAGGGGGCTGGGATACGCAGTATTTT. The encoded protein is CASSKGTGGWDTQYF.

The V gene is TRBV7-2, the J gene TRBJ2-7, with TRBD2 identical over 10 bases. Germline V lookup: CDR1 SGHTA, CDR2 FQGNSA. Trimming removed 5 bases from V and 0 bases from J; junction bases left unmatched: 1. This CDR3 has 14 residues. CDR3: CASSPSGSSYEQYF. The CDR3 region has the DNA TGTGCCAGCAGCCCTAGCGGGAGCTCCTACGAGCAGTACTTC.

V gene TRBV10-3 combines with J gene TRBJ2-1, with TRBD2 matching 10 bases. After removal of 4 bases from V and 2 bases from J, the junction contained 8 bases not matched to a gene. Germline CDR1 and CDR2: ENHRY and SYGVKD. CDR3 length: 17 residues. CDR3 protein: CAISVDSGRWPYNEQFF. The CDR3 nucleotides read TGTGCCATCAGTGTTGATAGCGGGAGGTGGCCCTACAATGAGCAGTTCTTC.

This rearrangement joins TRBV18 to TRBJ2-3, with D possibly TRBD1 on 5 matching bases. With 6 bases removed from V and 5 bases from J, the gap between germline ends came to 12 bases. The CDR3 contains 13 residues. Germline assignment: CDR1 KGHSH and CDR2 LQKENI. CDR3 DNA sequence: TGTGCCAGCTCCCCAGGGCAGGGAGATACGCAGTATTTT. It is translated as CASSPGQGDTQYF.

This chain joins TRBV5-6 and TRBJ1-1; 10 positions match TRBD1. Germline values: CDR1 SGHDT, CDR2 YYEEEE. The V and J ends lost 1 base and 6 bases, in that order; junction bases with no gene match: 6. The CDR3 length is 15 residues. For the CDR3, the DNA is TGTGCCAGCAGCTTGTCCGGACAGGGGGGCCCTGAAGCTTTCTTT. This gives the protein CASSLSGQGGPEAFF.

This rearrangement joins TRBV10-3 to TRBJ2-7; 9 nucleotides match TRBD1. Germline lookup yields CDR1 ENHRY and CDR2 SYGVKD. The V segment lost 11 bases and the J segment 4 bases; nucleotides outside the gene matches: 6. The CDR3 runs to 12 residues. As DNA, the CDR3 is TGTGCCTCGACCGGGACAGGGTACGAGCAGTACTTC. It codes for CASTGTGYEQYF.

The gene calls are TRBV9 and TRBJ1-2; D ambiguous. Germline lookup yields CDR1 SGDLS and CDR2 YYNGEE. CDR3 length equals 14 residues. V lost 4 bases and J lost 5, with 15 bases in between. This CDR3 reads CASSPPRRDYGYTF. CDR3 bases: TGTGCCAGCAGCCCCCCACGGCGGGATTATGGCTACACCTTC.

The rearrangement links TRBV9 to TRBJ2-7; 8 bases are shared with TRBD1. Looked up from germline, CDR1 is SGDLS and CDR2 is YYNGEE. The CDR3 has 15 amino acids. V gave up 4 bases and J gave up 0 bases; unmatched junction bases: 6. DNA for the CDR3: TGTGCCAGCAGCCCAGGACAGGGTTTCTCCTACGAGCAGTACTTC. It encodes CASSPGQGFSYEQYF.

The chain employs TRBV11-2 and TRBJ2-2; tentatively, D is TRBD2 (7 bases). The CDR3 runs to 15 residues. CDR1 is SGHAT and CDR2 is FQNNGV in the germline V gene. The germline V and J ends were trimmed by 5 bases and 6 bases, with 16 bases remaining between them. The CDR3 bases are TGTGCCAGCAGCCCTCGTGGGGGGGCCTCCGGGGAGCTGTTTTTT. It encodes CASSPRGGASGELFF. The variable domain in full, with the rest retrieved from reference TRBV11-2 and TRBJ2-2, is EAGVAQSPRYKIIEKRQSVAFWCNPISGHATLYWYQQILGQGPKLLIQFQNNGVVDDSQLPKDRFSAERLKGVDSTLKIQPAKLEDSAVYLCASSPRGGASGELFFGEGSRLTVL.

V usage is TRBV12-5 and J usage is TRBJ1-5; maybe TRBD1 (6 bases). Looked up from germline, CDR1 is LGHNT and CDR2 is FRNRAP. This CDR3 spans 12 amino acids. Deletions cut 7 bases from V and 5 bases from J, with 9 bases between. The CDR3 loop reads CASAGDDQPQHF. The DNA of the CDR3 is TGTGCTAGTGCAGGGGATGATCAGCCCCAGCATTTT. The whole variable domain, filled in from reference TRBV12-5 and TRBJ1-5, reads DARVTQTPRHKVTEMGQEVTMRCQPILGHNTVFWYRQTMMQGLELLAYFRNRAPLDDSGMPKDRFSAEMPDATLATLKIQPSEPRDSAVYFCASAGDDQPQHFGDGTRLSIL.

The CDR3 spells CASIKGAGYGYTF. In nucleotides, the CDR3 is TGTGCCAGCATAAAGGGGGCGGGCTATGGCTACACCTTC. The chain carries TRBV7-9 and TRBJ1-2; 7 nucleotides match TRBD1. The CDR3 runs to 13 residues. Per germline, CDR1 SEHNR and CDR2 FQNEAQ (reference sequence). V shed 7 bases and J 4 bases; nucleotides not matched to a gene: 6.

The chain joins TRBV28 to TRBJ1-2; 9 nucleotides line up with TRBD1. CDR3 length: 11 amino acids. V lost 10 bases, J lost 5 bases, and 2 bases stayed unmatched. Germline V gene data show CDR1 as MDHEN and CDR2 as SYDVKM. For the CDR3, the DNA is TGTGCCACCGGGACAGGGTATGGCTACACCTTC. The encoded protein is CATGTGYGYTF.

This clone was recorded a few times. The rearrangement links TRBV6-5 to TRBJ1-1; D is possibly TRBD1 (5 bases). This CDR3 region has 14 residues. The ends were cut back, 5 bases at V and 0 bases at J, with 10 bases in the middle. Germline V gene lookup returns CDR1 MNHEY and CDR2 SVGAGI. As DNA, the CDR3 is TGTGCCAGCAGTCGACAGTCCCTGAACACTGAAGCTTTCTTT. Translation: CASSRQSLNTEAFF.

This sequence joins TRBV6-6 and TRBJ2-1, with 7 bases identical to TRBD2. J was trimmed by 5 bases and V by 2 bases; bases with no gene match: 3. The CDR3 consists of 14 residues. Germline CDR1 MNHNY, CDR2 SVGAGI (reference sequence). The CDR3 nucleotides are TGTGCCAGCAGTTACCGCAGCGGGAACAATGAGCAGTTCTTC. Protein product: CASSYRSGNNEQFF.

This chain joins TRBV6-5 and TRBJ1-1; 7 bases line up with TRBD1. Losses at the gene ends were 7 bases for V and 2 bases for J; bases not matched to a gene: 4. The CDR3 runs to 13 residues. The germline V gene has CDR1 MNHEY and CDR2 SVGAGI. The CDR3, as DNA: TGTGCCAGCAACCGGGACAGCAACACTGAAGCTTTCTTT. It yields the protein CASNRDSNTEAFF.

The genes are TRBV5-1 and TRBJ1-1; 8 bases fit TRBD1. V shed 3 bases, J shed 2 bases, and the junction held 9 bases outside the gene matches. The germline gives CDR1 SGHRS, CDR2 YFSETQ. This CDR3 is built from 16 residues. In nucleotides, the CDR3 is TGCGCCAGCAGCTCGATCTCGGGACAGGACAACACTGAAGCTTTCTTT. Its protein is CASSSISGQDNTEAFF.

This chain uses TRBV7-9 with TRBJ2-5; TRBD2 is a possible D gene (5 bases). The DNA end is a closer match to TRBJ2-7, so the J assignment may be wrong. CDR3 length: 15 amino acids. Germline assignment: CDR1 SEHNR and CDR2 FQNEAQ (reference sequence). The CDR3 loop reads CASSLGEALPDEQYF. Here the CDR3 DNA reads TGTGCCAGCAGCTTGGGAGAGGCCCTACCGGACGAGCAGTACTTC.

V is TRBV7-2 and J is TRBJ2-1, with 9 bases aligning to TRBD1. This CDR3 region has 16 residues. Germline CDR1 and CDR2: SGHTA and FQGNSA. J gave up 3 bases and V 5 bases, and 8 bases lay outside the gene matches. Here the CDR3 DNA reads TGTGCCAGCAGCCCCACGACAGGGGGAGTCTACAATGAGCAGTTCTTC. This translates into CASSPTTGGVYNEQFF.